This TCR beta chain was retrieved from a study of shared clonotypes between healthy human individuals. Study context: For every donor, three CD4 naive, three CD4 memory, two CD8 naive and one CD8 memory plates were used. Study-wide findings and caveats: Generally, naive subsets (rather than memory subsets) showed larger estimated richness.

The authors' processing: Sequence data from immunoSEQ were junction-only and lacked quality scores; consequently, filtering differed. TCRdb keeps only in-frame clones here, not all; method: immunoSEQ multiplex PCR. V, J and clone size are taken as reported in that table, and D and trimming were inferred from the DNA itself. The sample has 2 million to 2.5 million clones, approximately 94% seen once. The donors, all of them Caucasian adults, lived in Nashville, Tennessee. The length of the CDR3 is 14 residues. V gave up 5 bases and J gave up 3 bases, with 13 bases separating them. Per germline, CDR1 SNHLY and CDR2 FYNNEI. Concerning this clone itself: Its target is not known.

Specimen: naive CD4+ T cells sorted from blood. Subset reported: CD45RA+ positively selected. The clonotype was recovered from a man in his late teens or twenties in good health. V and J are TRBV2 and TRBJ2-5; D is uncertain. The CDR3 nucleotides read TGTGCCAGCAGTTTAGGACCGTTGGAAGAGACCCAGTACTTC. Protein sequence: CASSLGPLEETQYF.